The sequence of this T cell receptor (beta chain) was determined in a study of CD8+CD57+ T cells in acquired aplastic anemia. The wider study: Sorted CD4+ and CD8+ cells gave an average of 3.2 ug of DNA.

General study findings and limits: Both patients and controls carried the same twenty-nine CD8+ CDR3 sequences. Controls and patients did not differ significantly in CD8+ Simpson's diversity.

CDR1 MNHNY and CDR2 SVGAGI come from the germline V gene (reference sequence). CDR3 length equals 15 residues. V was shortened by 0 bases and J by 0 bases, with 8 bases between the two germline ends. The TCR beta profiling, which covered VDJ combination and CDR3 sequence, was carried out using genomic DNA as the template. TCRdb fed the reads into MiXCR, producing one record per CDR3 protein. The sample shows 200,000 or so distinct CDR3 sequences, less than 65% of them seen only once. At least ten counts were recorded for this clonotype. Its antigen is not identified. The rearrangement links TRBV6-6 to TRBJ1-1; possibly TRBD1 for D (5 bases). The clonotype was recovered from a human donor with severe aplastic anemia or a healthy control (not recorded which). The material sequenced was sorted CD4+, CD8+, or CD8+CD57+ T cells (not recorded which) from PBMCs. CDR3 in amino acids: CASSYSAGLNTEAFF. The CDR3 DNA reads TGTGCCAGCAGTTACTCAGCAGGGCTGAACACTGAAGCTTTCTTT.